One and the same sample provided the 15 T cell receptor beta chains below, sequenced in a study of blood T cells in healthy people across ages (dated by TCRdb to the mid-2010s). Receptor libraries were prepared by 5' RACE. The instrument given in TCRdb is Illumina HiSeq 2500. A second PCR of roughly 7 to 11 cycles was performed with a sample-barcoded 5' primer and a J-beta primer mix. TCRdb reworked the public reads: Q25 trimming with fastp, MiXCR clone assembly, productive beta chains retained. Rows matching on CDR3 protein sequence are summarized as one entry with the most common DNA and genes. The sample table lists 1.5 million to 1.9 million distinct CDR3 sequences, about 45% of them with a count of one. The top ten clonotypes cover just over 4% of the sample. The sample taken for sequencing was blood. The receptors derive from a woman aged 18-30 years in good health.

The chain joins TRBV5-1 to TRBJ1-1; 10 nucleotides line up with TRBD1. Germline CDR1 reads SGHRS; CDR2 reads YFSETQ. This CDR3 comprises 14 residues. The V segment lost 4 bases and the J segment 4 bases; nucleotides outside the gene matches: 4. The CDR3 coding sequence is TGCGCCAGCAGCCCGGACAGGGGGGCCACTGAAGCTTTCTTT. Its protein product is CASSPDRGATEAFF.

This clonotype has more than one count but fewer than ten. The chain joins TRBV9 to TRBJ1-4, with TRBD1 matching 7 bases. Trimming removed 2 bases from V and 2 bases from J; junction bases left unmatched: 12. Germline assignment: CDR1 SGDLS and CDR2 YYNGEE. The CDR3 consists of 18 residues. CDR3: CASSVTGRGDVTNEKLFF. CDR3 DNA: TGTGCCAGCAGCGTGACAGGGAGGGGGGACGTGACTAATGAAAAACTGTTTTTT.

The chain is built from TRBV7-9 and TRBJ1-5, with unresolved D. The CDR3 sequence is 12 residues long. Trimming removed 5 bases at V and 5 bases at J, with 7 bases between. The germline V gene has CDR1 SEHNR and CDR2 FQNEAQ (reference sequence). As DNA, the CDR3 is TGTGCCAGCAGCGACACAGATCAGCCCCAGCATTTT. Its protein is CASSDTDQPQHF.

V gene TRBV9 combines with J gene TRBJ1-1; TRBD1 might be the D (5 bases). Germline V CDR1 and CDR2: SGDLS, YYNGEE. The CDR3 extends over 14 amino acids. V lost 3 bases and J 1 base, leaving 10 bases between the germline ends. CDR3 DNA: TGTGCCAGCAGCGGCGGGGCAGCGAACACTGAAGCTTTCTTT. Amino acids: CASSGGAANTEAFF.

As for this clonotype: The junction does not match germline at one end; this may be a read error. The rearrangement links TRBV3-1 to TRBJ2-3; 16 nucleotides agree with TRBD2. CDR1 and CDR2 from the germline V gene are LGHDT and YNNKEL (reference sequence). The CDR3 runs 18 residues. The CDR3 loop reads CASSQGGLAGGVSDAQYF. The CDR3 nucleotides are TGTGCCAGCAGCCAAGGGGGACTAGCGGGGGGGGTTTCAGATGCGCAGTATTTT.

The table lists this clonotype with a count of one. The CDR3 DNA reads TGCAGTGCTAGCAGCGACAGGCCCCTCACAGATACGCAGTATTTT. This codes for CSASSDRPLTDTQYF. The J gene is TRBJ2-3, the V gene TRBV20-1, with D possibly TRBD1 on 6 matching bases. The CDR3 covers 15 residues. V was clipped by 3 bases and J by 2 bases, with 15 bases between them. From germline, CDR1 is DFQATT and CDR2 SNEGSKA (reference sequence).

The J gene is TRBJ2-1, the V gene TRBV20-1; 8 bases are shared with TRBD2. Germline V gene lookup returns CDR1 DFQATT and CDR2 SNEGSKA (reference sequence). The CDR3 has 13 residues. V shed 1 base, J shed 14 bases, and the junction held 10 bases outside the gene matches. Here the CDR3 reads CSARANGRAVEFF. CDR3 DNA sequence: TGCAGTGCTAGAGCGAACGGGAGGGCCGTTGAGTTCTTC.

In DNA, the CDR3 is TGTGCCACCTGGGCGGGGGGCAACCAAGAGACCCAGTACTTC. Amino acid sequence: CATWAGGNQETQYF. The chain carries TRBV27 and TRBJ2-7; 8 bases agree with TRBD2. Gene TRBJ2-5 matches the end of the DNA better, so the J call may be wrong. This CDR3 has 14 residues. The V gene's germline CDR1 is MNHEY and CDR2 SMNVEV (reference sequence).

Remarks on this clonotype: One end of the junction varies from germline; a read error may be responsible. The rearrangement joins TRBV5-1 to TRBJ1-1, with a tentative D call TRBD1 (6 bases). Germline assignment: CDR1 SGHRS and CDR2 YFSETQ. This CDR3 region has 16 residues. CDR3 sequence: CAGSLGNRVFGTEAFF. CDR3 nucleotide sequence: TGCGCCGGCAGCTTGGGGAACAGGGTCTTTGGCACTGAAGCTTTCTTT.

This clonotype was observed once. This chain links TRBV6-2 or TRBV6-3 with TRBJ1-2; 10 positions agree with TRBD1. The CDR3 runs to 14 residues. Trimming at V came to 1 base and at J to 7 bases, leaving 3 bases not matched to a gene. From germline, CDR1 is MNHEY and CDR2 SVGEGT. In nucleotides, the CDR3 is TGTGCCAGCAGTTACTGGGACAGGGGAGTTGGCTACACCTTC. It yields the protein CASSYWDRGVGYTF.

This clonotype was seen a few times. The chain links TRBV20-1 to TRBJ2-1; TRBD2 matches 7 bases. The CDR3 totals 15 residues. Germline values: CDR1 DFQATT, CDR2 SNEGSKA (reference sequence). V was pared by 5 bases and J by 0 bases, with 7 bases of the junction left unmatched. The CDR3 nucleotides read TGCAGTGCTCAGACTAGCCGGAGCTCCTACAATGAGCAGTTCTTC. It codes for CSAQTSRSSYNEQFF.

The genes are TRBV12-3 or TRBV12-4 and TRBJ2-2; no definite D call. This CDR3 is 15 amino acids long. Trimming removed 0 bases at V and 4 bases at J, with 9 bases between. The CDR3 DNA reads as TGTGCCAGCAGTTTAGCCCCCCCGGGCACCGGGGAGCTGTTTTTT. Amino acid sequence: CASSLAPPGTGELFF.

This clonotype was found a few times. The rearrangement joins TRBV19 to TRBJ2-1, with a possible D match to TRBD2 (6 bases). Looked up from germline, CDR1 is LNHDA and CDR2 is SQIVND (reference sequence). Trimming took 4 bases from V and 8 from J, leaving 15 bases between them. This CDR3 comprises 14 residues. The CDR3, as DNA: TGTGCCAGTAGTAGGGGGGACGGTCTCTATGAGCAGTTCTTC. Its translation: CASSRGDGLYEQFF.

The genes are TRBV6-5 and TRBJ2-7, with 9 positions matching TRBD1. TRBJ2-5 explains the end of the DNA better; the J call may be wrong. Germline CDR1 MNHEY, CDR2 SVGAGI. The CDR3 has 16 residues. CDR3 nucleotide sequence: TGTGCCAGCAAACTCCACGGGACAGGGATGCAAGAGACCCAGTACTTC. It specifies CASKLHGTGMQETQYF.

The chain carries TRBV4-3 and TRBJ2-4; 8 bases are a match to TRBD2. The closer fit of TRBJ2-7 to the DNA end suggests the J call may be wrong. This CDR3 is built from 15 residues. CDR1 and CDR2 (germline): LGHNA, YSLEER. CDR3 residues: CASSQRWSGSNEQYF. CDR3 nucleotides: TGCGCCAGCAGCCAAAGATGGAGCGGGAGTAACGAGCAGTACTTC.